Described below is a single TCR beta chain sequence and its context. Its target is unknown. This sample is drawn from a study of cytomegalovirus exposure and HLA in healthy donors. General study points: The study put some 150 TCR beta chains on its list as cytomegalovirus-associated.

This table comes from immunoSEQ multiplex PCR, and its TCRdb copy is limited to in-frame clones, with some not included. The sample includes roughly 240,000 clones, 87% seen only once; the top ten take 2.6%. The validation cohort, a group of 100 to 150 subjects, included the donors and was separate from the approximately 650-subject first cohort. The source material was PBMCs. This receptor was identified in a man between 18 and 35 years old in good health and CMV-seronegative.

In nucleotides, the CDR3 is TGCGCCAGCAGCCCCCCCAGTGGGGGCGATGCAGATACGCAGTATTTT. It codes for CASSPPSGGDADTQYF. This rearrangement joins TRBV5-1 to TRBJ2-3, with a possible D match to TRBD1 (6 bases). Trimming pared 4 bases from V and 4 bases from J, leaving 19 bases between. In germline, CDR1 is SGHRS, CDR2 YFSETQ. This CDR3 spans 16 amino acids.